The rows below give T cell receptor beta chains drawn from one sample of a study of Ad26.COV2.S vaccination and SARS-CoV-2 variants. Clones were read by immunoSEQ multiplex PCR, and TCRdb kept only the in-frame ones, dropping some. In the table there are roughly 320,000 clones, 86% of which are singletons. The sequences come from peripheral blood, collected in a trial of Ad26.COV2.S vaccine versus placebo. The receptors originated from a person between 18 and 65 years old who received the Ad26.COV2.S COVID-19 vaccine or a placebo. Each CDR3 is given without its conserved first and last residue. Fields, in order: J gene, V gene, CDR3 length, CDR3 protein.

J: TRBJ2-2; V: TRBV5-1; length: 12; CDR3: ASSLEAGTGELF
J: TRBJ1-5; V: TRBV5-5; length: 13; CDR3: ASSHGLNSNQPQH
J: TRBJ1-1; V: TRBV3-1/TRBV3-2; length: 13; CDR3: ASSQASGGGTEAF
J: TRBJ2-5; V: TRBV9; length: 16; CDR3: ASSASGGGQHFGETQY
J: TRBJ1-5; V: TRBV4-3; length: 16; CDR3: ASSQDHLLTGGPQPQH
J: TRBJ2-3; V: TRBV7-8; length: 12; CDR3: ASSPGGSTDTQY
J: TRBJ1-2; V: TRBV30; length: 16; CDR3: AWSVARRTMFSNYGYT
J: TRBJ1-1; V: TRBV7-6; length: 12; CDR3: ASSARQMNTEAF
J: TRBJ2-3; V: TRBV5-1; length: 13; CDR3: ASTQDGTGTDTQY
J: TRBJ1-1; V: TRBV14; length: 13; CDR3: ASSQGSSSGAEAF
J: TRBJ2-7; V: TRBV6-5; length: 10; CDR3: AGGGSGYEQY
J: TRBJ1-4; V: TRBV6-2/TRBV6-3; length: 12; CDR3: ASSLRGTNEKLF
J: TRBJ2-7; V: TRBV10-3; length: 10; CDR3: ANGGSSYEQY
J: TRBJ2-6; V: TRBV19; length: 15; CDR3: ASKNRGSASGANVLT
J: TRBJ2-4; V: TRBV3-1/TRBV3-2; length: 11; CDR3: ASSQGQGNIQY
J: TRBJ1-1; V: TRBV5-1; length: 12; CDR3: ASSLDSSGTEAF
J: TRBJ1-1; V: TRBV4-3; length: 12; CDR3: ASSPRTEGTEAF
J: TRBJ1-6; V: TRBV19; length: 14; CDR3: ASRITGAGMNSPLH
J: TRBJ1-1; V: TRBV25-1; length: 11; CDR3: ASSDLLSTEAF
J: TRBJ1-2; V: TRBV3-1/TRBV3-2; length: 11; CDR3: ASSQGATSGYT
J: TRBJ2-7; V: TRBV4-2; length: 14; CDR3: ASSREGGQANYEQY
J: TRBJ1-3; V: TRBV29-1; length: 11; CDR3: SVEGPGGNTIY
J: TRBJ2-7; V: TRBV27; length: 12; CDR3: ASGIIGRAYEQY
J: TRBJ2-1; V: TRBV2; length: 9; CDR3: ASSFYNEQF
J: TRBJ1-3; V: TRBV7-8; length: 16; CDR3: ASSFPTGGSLSGNTIY
J: TRBJ1-2; V: TRBV7-2; length: 15; CDR3: ASSLGPSQGVTGGYT
J: TRBJ2-1; V: TRBV2; length: 13; CDR3: ASSWGGLSYNEQF
J: TRBJ2-1; V: TRBV7-2; length: 11; CDR3: ASSLGWANEQF
J: TRBJ1-1; V: TRBV5-1; length: 12; CDR3: ASGLRVGGTEAF
J: TRBJ2-3; V: TRBV5-1; length: 12; CDR3: ASSLEGSTDTQY
J: TRBJ2-2; V: TRBV7-9; length: 15; CDR3: ASSLGRWTANTGELF
J: TRBJ2-3; V: TRBV5-1; length: 15; CDR3: ASSLAESGGATDTQY
J: TRBJ1-5; V: TRBV7-8; length: 15; CDR3: ASSMPGQGISNQPQH
J: TRBJ1-1; V: TRBV18; length: 12; CDR3: ASSPRTENTEAF
J: TRBJ1-2; V: TRBV29-1; length: 13; CDR3: SVESQGQTNYGYT
J: TRBJ2-5; V: TRBV30; length: 10; CDR3: AWTGKPKTQY
J: TRBJ1-6; V: TRBV5-1; length: 14; CDR3: ASSGAPDRGKSPLH
J: TRBJ2-1; V: TRBV6-2/TRBV6-3; length: 13; CDR3: ASSYNRGGYNEQF
J: TRBJ1-5; V: TRBV10-3; length: 12; CDR3: AISEQAIDRPQH
J: TRBJ2-7; V: TRBV12-5; length: 11; CDR3: ASGSDGYYEQY
J: TRBJ2-2; V: TRBV25-1; length: 12; CDR3: ASRETANTGELF
J: TRBJ1-6; V: TRBV29-1; length: 11; CDR3: SVEDQQGTPLH
J: TRBJ1-5; V: TRBV6-2/TRBV6-3; length: 16; CDR3: ASSSQYGGQGYRQPQH
J: TRBJ2-2; V: TRBV7-6; length: 14; CDR3: ASSLGDIKNTGELF
J: TRBJ1-6; V: TRBV4-1; length: 14; CDR3: ASSQGGVTYNSPLH
J: TRBJ1-5; V: TRBV30; length: 13; CDR3: AWGRQGIGNQPQH
J: TRBJ1-1; V: TRBV6-1; length: 17; CDR3: ASSERSGRTGLSSTEAF
J: TRBJ2-2; V: TRBV7-6; length: 14; CDR3: ASSLSRGENTGELF
J: TRBJ1-2; V: TRBV9; length: 14; CDR3: ASSTRGPGGLYGYT
J: TRBJ1-4; V: TRBV3-1/TRBV3-2; length: 16; CDR3: ASSQDIGTSATNEKLF
J: TRBJ2-1; V: TRBV2; length: 12; CDR3: ASRRQGGYNEQF
J: TRBJ2-5; V: TRBV5-1; length: 13; CDR3: ASSTSGGRGETQY